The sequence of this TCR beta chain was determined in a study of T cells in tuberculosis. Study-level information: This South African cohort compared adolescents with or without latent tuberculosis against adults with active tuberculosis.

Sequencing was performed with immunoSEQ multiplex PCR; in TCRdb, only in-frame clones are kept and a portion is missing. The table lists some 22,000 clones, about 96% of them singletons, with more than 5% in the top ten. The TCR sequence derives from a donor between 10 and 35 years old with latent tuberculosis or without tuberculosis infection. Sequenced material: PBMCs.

CDR3 protein: CASSFLKDTQYF. CDR3 DNA sequence: TGCGCCAGCAGCTTCCTTAAAGATACGCAGTATTTT. This chain connects TRBV5-1 to TRBJ2-3, with D uncertain. CDR1 SGHRS and CDR2 YFSETQ come from the germline V gene. This CDR3 contains 12 residues. V lost 2 bases and J lost 5, with 6 bases in between.